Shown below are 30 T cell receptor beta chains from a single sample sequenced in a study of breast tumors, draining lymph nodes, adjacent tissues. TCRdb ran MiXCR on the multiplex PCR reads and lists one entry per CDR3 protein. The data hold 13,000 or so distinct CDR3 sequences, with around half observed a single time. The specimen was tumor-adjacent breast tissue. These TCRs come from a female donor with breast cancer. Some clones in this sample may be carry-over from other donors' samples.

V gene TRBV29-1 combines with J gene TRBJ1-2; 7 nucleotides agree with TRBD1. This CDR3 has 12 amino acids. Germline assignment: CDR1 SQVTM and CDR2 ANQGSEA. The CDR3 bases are TGCAGTTCTACAGGGGACAACTATGGCTACACCTTC. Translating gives CSSTGDNYGYTF.

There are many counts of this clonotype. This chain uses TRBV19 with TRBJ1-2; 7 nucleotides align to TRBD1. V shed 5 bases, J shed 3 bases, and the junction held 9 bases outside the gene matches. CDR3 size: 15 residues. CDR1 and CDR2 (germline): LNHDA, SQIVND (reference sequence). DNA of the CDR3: TGTGCCAGTAGTCCAAGTCGCGGGACAGACTATGGCTACACCTTC. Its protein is CASSPSRGTDYGYTF.

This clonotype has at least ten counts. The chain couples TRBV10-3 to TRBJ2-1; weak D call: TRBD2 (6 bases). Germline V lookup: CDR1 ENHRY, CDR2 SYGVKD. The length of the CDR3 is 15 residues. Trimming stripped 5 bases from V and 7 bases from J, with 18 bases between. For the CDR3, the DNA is TGTGCCATCAGTTCCCCCGGTGGGGACTTAAATGAGCAGTTCTTC. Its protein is CAISSPGGDLNEQFF.

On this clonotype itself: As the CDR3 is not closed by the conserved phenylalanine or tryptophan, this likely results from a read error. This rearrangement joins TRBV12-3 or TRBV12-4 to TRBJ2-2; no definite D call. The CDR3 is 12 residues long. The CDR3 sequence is CASGFNTGELFY. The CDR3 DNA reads TGTGCCAGCGGTTTTAACACCGGGGAGCTGTTTTAT.

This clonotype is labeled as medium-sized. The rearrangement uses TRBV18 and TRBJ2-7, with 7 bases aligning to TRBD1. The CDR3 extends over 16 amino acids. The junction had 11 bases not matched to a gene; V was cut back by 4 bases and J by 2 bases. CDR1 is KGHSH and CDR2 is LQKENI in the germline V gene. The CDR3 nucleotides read TGTGCCAGCTCACTCGGGACAGCTGAAAGCCCCTACGAGCAGTACTTC. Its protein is CASSLGTAESPYEQYF.

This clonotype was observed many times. The DNA of the CDR3 is TGTGCCAGTAGTCCCCAGGGCTTCCTGGGCGAGCAGTACTTC. Protein sequence: CASSPQGFLGEQYF. The rearrangement joins TRBV19 to TRBJ2-7; tentative D call: TRBD1 (5 bases). The V end lost 5 bases, the J end lost 6 bases, and 17 bases lay between the germline ends. Per germline, CDR1 LNHDA and CDR2 SQIVND (reference sequence). CDR3 length: 14 amino acids.

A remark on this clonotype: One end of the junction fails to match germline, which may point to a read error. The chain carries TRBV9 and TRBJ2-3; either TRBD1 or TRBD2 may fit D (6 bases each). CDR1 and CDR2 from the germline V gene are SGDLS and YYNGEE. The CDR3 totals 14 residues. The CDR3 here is CASSVEGGTDTQSF. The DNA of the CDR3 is TGTGCCAGCAGCGTAGAGGGGGGCACAGATACGCAGTCTTTT.

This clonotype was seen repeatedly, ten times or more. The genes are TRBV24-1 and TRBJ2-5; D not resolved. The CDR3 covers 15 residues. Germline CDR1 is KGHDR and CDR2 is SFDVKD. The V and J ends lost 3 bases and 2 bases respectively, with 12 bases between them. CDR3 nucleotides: TGTGCCACCAGTGATGCCCTAGTGGGGCAAGAGACCCAGTACTTC. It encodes CATSDALVGQETQYF.

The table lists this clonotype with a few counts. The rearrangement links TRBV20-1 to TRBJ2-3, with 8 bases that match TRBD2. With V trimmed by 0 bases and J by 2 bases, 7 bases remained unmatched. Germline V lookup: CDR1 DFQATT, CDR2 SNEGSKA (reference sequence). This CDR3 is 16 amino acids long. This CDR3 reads CSARDLGGVSTDTQYF. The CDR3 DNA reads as TGCAGTGCTAGAGACCTCGGGGGGGTCTCCACAGATACGCAGTATTTT.

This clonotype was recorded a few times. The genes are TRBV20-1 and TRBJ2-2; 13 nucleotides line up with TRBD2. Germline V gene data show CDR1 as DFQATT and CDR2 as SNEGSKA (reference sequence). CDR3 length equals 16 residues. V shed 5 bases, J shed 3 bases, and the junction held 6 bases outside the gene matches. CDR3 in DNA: TGCAGTGCTCGGACTAGCGGGGGCTCGGACACCGGGGAGCTGTTTTTT. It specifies CSARTSGGSDTGELFF.

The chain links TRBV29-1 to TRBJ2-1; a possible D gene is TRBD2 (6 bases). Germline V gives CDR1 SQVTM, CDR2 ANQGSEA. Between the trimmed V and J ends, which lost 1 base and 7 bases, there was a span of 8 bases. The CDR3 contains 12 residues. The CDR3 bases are TGCAGCGTTGAAGCGGGAGTTAATGAGCAGTTCTTC. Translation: CSVEAGVNEQFF.

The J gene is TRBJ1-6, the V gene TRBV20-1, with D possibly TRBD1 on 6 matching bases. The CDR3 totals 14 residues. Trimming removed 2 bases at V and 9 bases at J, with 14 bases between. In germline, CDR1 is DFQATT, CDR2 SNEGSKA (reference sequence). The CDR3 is CSARNTGTTSPLHF. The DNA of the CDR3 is TGCAGTGCTAGAAATACAGGGACCACTTCACCCCTCCACTTT.

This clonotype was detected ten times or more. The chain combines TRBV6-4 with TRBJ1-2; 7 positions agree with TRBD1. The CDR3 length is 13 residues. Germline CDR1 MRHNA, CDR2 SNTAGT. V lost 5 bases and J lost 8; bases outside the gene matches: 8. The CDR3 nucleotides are TGTGCCAGCAGTCCCCGACAGGGAGAAGGCTACACCTTC. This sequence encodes CASSPRQGEGYTF.

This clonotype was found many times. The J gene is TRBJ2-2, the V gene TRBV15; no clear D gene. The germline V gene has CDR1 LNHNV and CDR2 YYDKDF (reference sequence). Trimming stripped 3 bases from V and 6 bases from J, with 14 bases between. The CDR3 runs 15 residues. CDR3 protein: CATSRLEGPSGELFF. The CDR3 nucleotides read TGTGCCACCAGCAGGTTAGAAGGTCCGTCCGGGGAGCTGTTTTTT.

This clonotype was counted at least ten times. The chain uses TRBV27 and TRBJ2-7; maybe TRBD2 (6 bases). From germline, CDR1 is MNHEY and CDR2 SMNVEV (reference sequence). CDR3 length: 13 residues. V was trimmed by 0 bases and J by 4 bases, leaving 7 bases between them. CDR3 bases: TGTGCCAGCAGTTTATCCGCGGGGTACGAGCAGTACTTC. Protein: CASSLSAGYEQYF.

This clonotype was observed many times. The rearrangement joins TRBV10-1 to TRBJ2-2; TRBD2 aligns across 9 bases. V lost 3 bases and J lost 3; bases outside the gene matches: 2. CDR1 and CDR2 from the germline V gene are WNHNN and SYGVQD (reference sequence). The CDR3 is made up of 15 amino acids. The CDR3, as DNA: TGCGCCAGCAGTGATTTAGCGGGAGACACCGGGGAGCTGTTTTTT. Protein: CASSDLAGDTGELFF.

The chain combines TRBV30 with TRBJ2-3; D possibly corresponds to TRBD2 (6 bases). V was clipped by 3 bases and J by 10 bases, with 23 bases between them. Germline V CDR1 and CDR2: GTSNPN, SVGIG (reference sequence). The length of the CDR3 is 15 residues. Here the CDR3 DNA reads TGTGCCTGGAGAGGGCACTTCACCGGGGGTCTCCCGCAGTATTTT. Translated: CAWRGHFTGGLPQYF.

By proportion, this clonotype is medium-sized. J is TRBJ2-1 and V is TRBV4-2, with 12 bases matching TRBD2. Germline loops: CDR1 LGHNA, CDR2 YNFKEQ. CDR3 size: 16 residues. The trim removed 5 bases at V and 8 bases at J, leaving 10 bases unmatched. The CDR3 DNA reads TGTGCCAGCAGCGCATCGACTAGCGGGAGTGCCGATGAGCAGTTCTTC. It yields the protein CASSASTSGSADEQFF.

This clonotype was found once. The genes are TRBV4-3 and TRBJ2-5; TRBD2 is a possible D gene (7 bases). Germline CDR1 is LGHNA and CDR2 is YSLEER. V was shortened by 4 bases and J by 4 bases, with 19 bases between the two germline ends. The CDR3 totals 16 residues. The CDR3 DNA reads TGCGCCAGCAGCCCCCGAGTGGCGGGGGCGGGAGAGACCCAGTACTTC. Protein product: CASSPRVAGAGETQYF.

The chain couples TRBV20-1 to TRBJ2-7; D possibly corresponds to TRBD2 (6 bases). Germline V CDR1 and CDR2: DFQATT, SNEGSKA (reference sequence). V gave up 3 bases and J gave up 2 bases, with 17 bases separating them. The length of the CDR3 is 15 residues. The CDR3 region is CSASPDGGLPYEQYF. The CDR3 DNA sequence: TGCAGTGCTAGTCCCGACGGGGGACTCCCCTACGAGCAGTACTTC.

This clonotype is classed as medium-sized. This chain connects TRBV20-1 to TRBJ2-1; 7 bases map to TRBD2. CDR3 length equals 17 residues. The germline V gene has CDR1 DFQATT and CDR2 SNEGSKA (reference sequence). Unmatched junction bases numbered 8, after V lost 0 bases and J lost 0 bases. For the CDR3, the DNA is TGCAGTGCTAGAGATCCCAAGTCGGGGGGCTCCTACAATGAGCAGTTCTTC. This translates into CSARDPKSGGSYNEQFF.

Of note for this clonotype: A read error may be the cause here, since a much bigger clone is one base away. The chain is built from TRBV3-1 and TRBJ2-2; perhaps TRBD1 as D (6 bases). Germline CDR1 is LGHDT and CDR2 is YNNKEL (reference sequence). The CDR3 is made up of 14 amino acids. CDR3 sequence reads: CPSSHNRATGELFF. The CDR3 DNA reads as TGTCCCAGCAGCCATAACAGGGCTACCGGGGAGCTGTTTTTT.

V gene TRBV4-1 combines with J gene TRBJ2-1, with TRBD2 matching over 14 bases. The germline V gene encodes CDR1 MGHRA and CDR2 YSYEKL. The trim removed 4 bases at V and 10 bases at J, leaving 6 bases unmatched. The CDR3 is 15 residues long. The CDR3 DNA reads TGCGCCAGCAGCCCGGGGACTAGCGGGAGCCGGGAGCAGTTCTTC. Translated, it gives CASSPGTSGSREQFF.

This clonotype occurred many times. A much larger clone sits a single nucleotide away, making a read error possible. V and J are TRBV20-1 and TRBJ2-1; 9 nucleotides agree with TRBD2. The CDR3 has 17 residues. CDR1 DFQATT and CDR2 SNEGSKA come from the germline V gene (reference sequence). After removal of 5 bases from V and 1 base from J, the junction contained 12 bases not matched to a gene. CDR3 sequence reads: CSAVGTSSKTSYNEQFF. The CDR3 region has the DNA TGCAGTGCTGTTGGGACTAGCAGCAAGACTTCCTACAATGAGCAGTTCTTC.

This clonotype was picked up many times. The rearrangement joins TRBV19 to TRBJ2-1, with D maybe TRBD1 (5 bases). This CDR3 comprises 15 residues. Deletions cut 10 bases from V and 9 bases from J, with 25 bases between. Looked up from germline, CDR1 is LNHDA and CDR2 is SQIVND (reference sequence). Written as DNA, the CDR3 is TGTGCCACCACCGCTGGGGTAAGGGGTTACGGTGAGCAGTTCTTC. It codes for CATTAGVRGYGEQFF. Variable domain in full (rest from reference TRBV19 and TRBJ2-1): DGGITQSPKYLFRKEGQNVTLSCEQNLNHDAMYWYRQDPGQGLRLIYYSQIVNDFQKGDIAEGYSVSREKKESFPLTVTSAQKNPTAFYLCATTAGVRGYGEQFFGPGTRLTVL.

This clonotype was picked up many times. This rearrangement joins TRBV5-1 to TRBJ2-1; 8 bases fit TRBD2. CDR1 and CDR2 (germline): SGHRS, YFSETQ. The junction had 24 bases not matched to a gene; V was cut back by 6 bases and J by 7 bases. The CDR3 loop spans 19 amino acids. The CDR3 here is CASIPGGGFGLTMGNEQFF. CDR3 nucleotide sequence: TGCGCCAGCATCCCCGGGGGGGGGTTCGGACTAACCATGGGGAATGAGCAGTTCTTC.

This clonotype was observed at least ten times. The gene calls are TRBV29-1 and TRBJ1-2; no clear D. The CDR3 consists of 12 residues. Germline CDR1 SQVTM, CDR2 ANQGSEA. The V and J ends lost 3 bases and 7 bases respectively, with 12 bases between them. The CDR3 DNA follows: TGCAGCGTTGATCACGGGGTATCTGGCTACACCTTC. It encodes CSVDHGVSGYTF.

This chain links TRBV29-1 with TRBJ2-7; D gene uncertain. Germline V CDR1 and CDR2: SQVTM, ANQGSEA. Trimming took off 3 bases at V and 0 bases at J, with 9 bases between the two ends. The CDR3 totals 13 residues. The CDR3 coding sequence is TGCAGCGTTGAGGTCCAGTCCTCCTACGAGCAGTACTTC. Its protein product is CSVEVQSSYEQYF.

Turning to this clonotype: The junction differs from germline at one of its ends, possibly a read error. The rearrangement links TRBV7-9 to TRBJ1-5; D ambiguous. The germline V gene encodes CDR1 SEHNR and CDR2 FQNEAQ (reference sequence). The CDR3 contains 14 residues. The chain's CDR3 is CASSAGTVELPYDF. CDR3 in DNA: TGTGCCAGCAGTGCCGGCACCGTGGAGCTGCCCTATGATTTT.

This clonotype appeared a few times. CDR3 region: CASSFRVTYEQYF. The CDR3 DNA follows: TGTGCCAGCAGCTTCCGAGTTACCTACGAGCAGTACTTC. J is TRBJ2-7 and V is TRBV5-5, with D uncertain. This CDR3 region has 13 residues. V lost 2 bases and J lost 2, with 8 bases in between. CDR1 is SGHKS, CDR2 YYEKEE, per germline (reference sequence).